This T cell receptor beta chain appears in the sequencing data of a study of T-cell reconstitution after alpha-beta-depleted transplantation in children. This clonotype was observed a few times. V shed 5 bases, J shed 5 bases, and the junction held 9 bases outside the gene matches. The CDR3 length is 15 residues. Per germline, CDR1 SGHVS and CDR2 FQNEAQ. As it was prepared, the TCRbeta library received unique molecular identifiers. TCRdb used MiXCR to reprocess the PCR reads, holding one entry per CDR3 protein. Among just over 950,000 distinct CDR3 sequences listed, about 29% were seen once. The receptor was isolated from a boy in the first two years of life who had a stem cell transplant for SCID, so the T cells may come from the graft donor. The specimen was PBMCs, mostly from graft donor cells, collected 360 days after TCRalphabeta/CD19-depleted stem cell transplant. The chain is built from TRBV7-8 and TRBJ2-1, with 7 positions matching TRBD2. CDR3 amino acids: CASSTSSGAHNEQFF. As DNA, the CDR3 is TGTGCCAGCAGCACCAGCAGCGGGGCCCACAATGAGCAGTTCTTC.